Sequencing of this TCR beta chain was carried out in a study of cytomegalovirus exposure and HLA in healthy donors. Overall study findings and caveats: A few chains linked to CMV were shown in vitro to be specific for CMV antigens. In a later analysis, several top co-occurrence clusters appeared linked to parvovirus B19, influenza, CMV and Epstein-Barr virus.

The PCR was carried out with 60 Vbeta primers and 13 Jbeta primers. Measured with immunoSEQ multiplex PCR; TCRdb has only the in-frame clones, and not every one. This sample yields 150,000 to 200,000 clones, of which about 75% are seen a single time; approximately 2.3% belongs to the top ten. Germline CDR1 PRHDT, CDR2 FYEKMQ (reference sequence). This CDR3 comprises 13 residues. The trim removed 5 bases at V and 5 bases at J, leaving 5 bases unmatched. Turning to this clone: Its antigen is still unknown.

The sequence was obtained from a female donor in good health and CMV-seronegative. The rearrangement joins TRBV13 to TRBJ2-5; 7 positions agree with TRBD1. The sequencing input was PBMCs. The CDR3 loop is CASSGGQMETQYF. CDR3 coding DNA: TGTGCCAGCAGCGGGGGACAGATGGAGACCCAGTACTTC.